These 4 T cell receptor beta chains originate from one sample sequenced in a study of CD8 T cells in Susac syndrome. RNA amounts of about 0.5 to 1 ug underwent reverse transcription with random hexamers. TCRdb recomputed calls from the immunoSEQ multiplex PCR reads with MiXCR, one row per CDR3 protein. The sample includes about 190,000 distinct CDR3 sequences, more than 85% seen only once; the top ten take 0.16%. The sample was CD8+ T cells from PBMCs. These receptors all stem from a human donor with Susac syndrome.

This chain uses TRBV4-1 with TRBJ2-5, with TRBD2 as a possible D gene (6 bases). Deletions cut 3 bases from V and 5 bases from J, with 13 bases between. Germline CDR1 is MGHRA and CDR2 is YSYEKL. This CDR3 comprises 14 residues. DNA for the CDR3: TGCGCCAGCAGCCATTACGGAGGGTCGGAGACCCAGTACTTC. Translating it yields CASSHYGGSETQYF.

This clonotype appeared once. V gene TRBV29-1 combines with J gene TRBJ1-1; a weak D match, TRBD1 (5 bases). Germline V gives CDR1 SQVTM, CDR2 ANQGSEA. The CDR3 sequence is 14 residues long. V was cut by 1 base and J by 1 base, with 10 bases left in between. CDR3 in amino acids: CSVEARGGNTEAFF. CDR3 DNA sequence: TGCAGCGTTGAAGCTCGGGGGGGGAACACTGAAGCTTTCTTT.

The chain joins TRBV19 to TRBJ2-7, with no clear D. Germline V gene lookup returns CDR1 LNHDA and CDR2 SQIVND (reference sequence). With 3 bases removed from V and 6 bases from J, the gap between germline ends came to 9 bases. The CDR3 is made up of 12 amino acids. CDR3 sequence reads: CASSISGGEQYF. The CDR3 DNA reads TGTGCCAGTAGTATTTCGGGTGGCGAGCAGTACTTC.

V and J are TRBV20-1 and TRBJ2-5; maybe TRBD1 (6 bases). The V and J ends lost 5 bases and 3 bases respectively, with 16 bases between them. The CDR3 length is 14 residues. Per the germline V gene, CDR1 is DFQATT and CDR2 is SNEGSKA (reference sequence). The CDR3 DNA sequence: TGCAGTGCTGACAACCTAGACAGGAAAGAGACCCAGTACTTC. Translated, it gives CSADNLDRKETQYF.